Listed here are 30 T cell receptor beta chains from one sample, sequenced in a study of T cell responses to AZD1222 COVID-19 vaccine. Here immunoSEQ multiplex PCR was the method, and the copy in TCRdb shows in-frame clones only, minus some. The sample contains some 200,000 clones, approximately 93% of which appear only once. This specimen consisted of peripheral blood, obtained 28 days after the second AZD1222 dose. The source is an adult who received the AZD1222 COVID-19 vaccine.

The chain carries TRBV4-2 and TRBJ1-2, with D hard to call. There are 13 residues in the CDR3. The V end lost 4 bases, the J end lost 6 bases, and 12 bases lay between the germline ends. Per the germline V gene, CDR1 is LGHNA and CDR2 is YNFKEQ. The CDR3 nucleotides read TGTGCCAGCAGCCCCTCGACCATGGATGGCTACACCTTC. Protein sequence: CASSPSTMDGYTF.

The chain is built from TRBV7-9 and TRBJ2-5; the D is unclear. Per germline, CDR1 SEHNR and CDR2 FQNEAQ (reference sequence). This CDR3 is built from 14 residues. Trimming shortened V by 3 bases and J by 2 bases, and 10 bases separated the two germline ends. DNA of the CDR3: TGTGCCAGCAGCTTTTCGGTGGAACAAGAGACCCAGTACTTC. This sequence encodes CASSFSVEQETQYF.

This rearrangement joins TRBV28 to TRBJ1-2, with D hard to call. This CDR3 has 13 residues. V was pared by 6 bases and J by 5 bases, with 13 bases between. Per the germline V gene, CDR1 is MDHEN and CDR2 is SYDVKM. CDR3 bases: TGTGCCAGCAGCCCGGACCTAACTTATGGCTACACCTTC. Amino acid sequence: CASSPDLTYGYTF.

CDR3 DNA sequence: TGCGCCAGCAGCCAAGATCAACGACAGTATGAAAAACTGTTTTTT. This encodes CASSQDQRQYEKLFF. The chain has TRBV4-1 and TRBJ1-4, with D tentatively TRBD1 (5 bases). The CDR3 length is 15 residues. Per the germline V gene, CDR1 is MGHRA and CDR2 is YSYEKL. V was trimmed by 0 bases and J by 6 bases, leaving 11 bases between them.

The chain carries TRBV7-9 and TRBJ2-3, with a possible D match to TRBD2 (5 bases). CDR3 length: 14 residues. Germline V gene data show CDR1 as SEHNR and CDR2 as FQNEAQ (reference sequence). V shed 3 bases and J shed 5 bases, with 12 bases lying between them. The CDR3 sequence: CASSLDGLGDTQYF. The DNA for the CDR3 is TGTGCCAGCAGCTTGGATGGACTCGGAGATACGCAGTATTTT.

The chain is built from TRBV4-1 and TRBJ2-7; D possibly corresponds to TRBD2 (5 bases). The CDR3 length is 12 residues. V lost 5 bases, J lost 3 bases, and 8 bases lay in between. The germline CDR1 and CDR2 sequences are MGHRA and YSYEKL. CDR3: CASSGGLYEQYF. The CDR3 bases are TGCGCCAGCAGCGGAGGACTCTACGAGCAGTACTTC.

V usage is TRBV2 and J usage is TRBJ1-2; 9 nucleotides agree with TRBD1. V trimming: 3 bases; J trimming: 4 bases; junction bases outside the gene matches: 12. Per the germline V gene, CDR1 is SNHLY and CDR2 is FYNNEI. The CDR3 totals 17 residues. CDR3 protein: CASSDRGTGRSPYGYTF. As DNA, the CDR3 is TGTGCCAGCAGTGATAGGGGGACAGGGAGATCCCCCTATGGCTACACCTTC.

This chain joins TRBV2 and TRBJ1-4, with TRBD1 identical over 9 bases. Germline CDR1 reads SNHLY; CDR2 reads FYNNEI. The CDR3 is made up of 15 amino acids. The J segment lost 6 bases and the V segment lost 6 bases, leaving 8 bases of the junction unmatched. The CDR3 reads CASRETGGRDEKLFF. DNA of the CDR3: TGTGCCAGCAGAGAGACAGGGGGAAGGGATGAAAAACTGTTTTTT.

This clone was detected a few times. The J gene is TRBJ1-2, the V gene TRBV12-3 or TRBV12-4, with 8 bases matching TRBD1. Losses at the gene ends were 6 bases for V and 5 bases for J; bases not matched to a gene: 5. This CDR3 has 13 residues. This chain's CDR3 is CASSRDRKYGYTF. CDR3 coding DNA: TGTGCCAGCAGCCGGGACAGGAAGTATGGCTACACCTTC.

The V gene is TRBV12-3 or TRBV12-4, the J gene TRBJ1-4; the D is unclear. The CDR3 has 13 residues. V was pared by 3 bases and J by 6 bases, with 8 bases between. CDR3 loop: CASSLFLHEKLFF. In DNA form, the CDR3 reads TGTGCCAGCAGTTTGTTCTTGCATGAAAAACTGTTTTTT.

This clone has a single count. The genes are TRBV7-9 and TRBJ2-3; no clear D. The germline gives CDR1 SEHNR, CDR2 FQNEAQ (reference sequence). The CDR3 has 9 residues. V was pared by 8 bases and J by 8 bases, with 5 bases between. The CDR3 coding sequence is TGTGCCAGCGGGGTTACGCAGTATTTT. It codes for CASGVTQYF.

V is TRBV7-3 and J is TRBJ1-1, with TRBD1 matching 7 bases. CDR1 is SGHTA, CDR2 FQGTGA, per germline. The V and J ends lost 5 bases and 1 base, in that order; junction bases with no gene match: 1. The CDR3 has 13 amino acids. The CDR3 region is CASSRQGNTEAFF. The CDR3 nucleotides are TGTGCCAGCAGCCGACAGGGGAACACTGAAGCTTTCTTT.

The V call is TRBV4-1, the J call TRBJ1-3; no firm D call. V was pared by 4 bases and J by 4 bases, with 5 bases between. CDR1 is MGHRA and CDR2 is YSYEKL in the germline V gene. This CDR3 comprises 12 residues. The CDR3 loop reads CASSPRGNTIYF. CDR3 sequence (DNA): TGCGCCAGCAGCCCTCGCGGAAACACCATATATTTT.

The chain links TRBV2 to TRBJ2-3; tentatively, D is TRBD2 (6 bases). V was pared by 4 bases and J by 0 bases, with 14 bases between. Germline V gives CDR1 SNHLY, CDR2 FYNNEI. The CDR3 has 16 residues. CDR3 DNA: TGTGCCAGCAGTGCTCAGGGACTGGCAAGCACAGATACGCAGTATTTT. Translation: CASSAQGLASTDTQYF.

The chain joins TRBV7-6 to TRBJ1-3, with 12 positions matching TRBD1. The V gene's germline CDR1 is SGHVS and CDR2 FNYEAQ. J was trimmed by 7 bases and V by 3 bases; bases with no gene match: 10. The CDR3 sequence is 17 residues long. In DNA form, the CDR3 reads TGTGCCAGCAGCTTCGATCCGGGACAGGGGGCGCAGAACACCATATATTTT. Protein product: CASSFDPGQGAQNTIYF. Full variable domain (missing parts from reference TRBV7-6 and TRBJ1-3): GAGVSQSPRYKVTKRGQDVALRCDPISGHVSLYWYRQALGQGPEFLTYFNYEAQQDKSGLPNDRFSAERPEGSISTLTIQRTEQRDSAMYRCASSFDPGQGAQNTIYFGEGSWLTVV.

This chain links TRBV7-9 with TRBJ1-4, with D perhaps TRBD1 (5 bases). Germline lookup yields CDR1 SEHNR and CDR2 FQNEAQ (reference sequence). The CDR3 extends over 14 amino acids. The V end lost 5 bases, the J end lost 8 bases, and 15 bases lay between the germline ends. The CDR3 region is CASSTGRDEEKLFF. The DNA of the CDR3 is TGTGCCAGCAGCACCGGAAGGGACGAGGAAAAACTGTTTTTT.

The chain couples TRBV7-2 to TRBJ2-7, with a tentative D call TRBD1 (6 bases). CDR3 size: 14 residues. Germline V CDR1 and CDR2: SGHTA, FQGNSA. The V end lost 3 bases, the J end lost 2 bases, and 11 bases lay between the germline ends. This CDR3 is CASSLDSSTYEQYF. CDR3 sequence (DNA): TGTGCCAGCAGCTTGGACAGCTCTACCTACGAGCAGTACTTC. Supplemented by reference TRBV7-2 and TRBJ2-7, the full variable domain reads GAGVSQSPSNKVTEKGKDVELRCDPISGHTALYWYRQSLGQGLEFLIYFQGNSAPDKSGLPSDRFSAERTGGSVSTLTIQRTQQEDSAVYLCASSLDSSTYEQYFGPGTRLTVT.

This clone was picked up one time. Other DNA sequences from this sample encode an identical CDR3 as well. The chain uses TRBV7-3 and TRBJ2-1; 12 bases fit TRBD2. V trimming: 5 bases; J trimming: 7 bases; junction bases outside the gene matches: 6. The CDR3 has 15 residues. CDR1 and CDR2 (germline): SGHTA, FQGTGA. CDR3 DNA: TGTGCCAGCAGCGCAACTAGCGGGAGGTGGAATGAGCAGTTCTTC. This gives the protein CASSATSGRWNEQFF.

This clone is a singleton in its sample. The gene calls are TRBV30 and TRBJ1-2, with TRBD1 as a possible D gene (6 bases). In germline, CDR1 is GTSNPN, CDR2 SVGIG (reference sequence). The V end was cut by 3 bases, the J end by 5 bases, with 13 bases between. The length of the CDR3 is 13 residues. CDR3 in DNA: TGTGCCTGGAGCGCCAGGGGTCGGTATGGCTACACCTTC. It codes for CAWSARGRYGYTF.

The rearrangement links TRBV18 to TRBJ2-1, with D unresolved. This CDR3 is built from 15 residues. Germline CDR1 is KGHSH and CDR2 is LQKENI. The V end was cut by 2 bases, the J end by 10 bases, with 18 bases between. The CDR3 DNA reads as TGTGCCAGCTCACCAGTAATAGGTTCCCCCAACGAGCAGTTCTTC. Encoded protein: CASSPVIGSPNEQFF.

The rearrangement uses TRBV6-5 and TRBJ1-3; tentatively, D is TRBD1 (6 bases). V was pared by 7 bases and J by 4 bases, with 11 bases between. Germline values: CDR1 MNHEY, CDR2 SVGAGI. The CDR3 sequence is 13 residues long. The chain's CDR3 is CASTTGQGNTIYF. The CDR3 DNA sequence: TGTGCCAGCACCACAGGACAGGGAAACACCATATATTTT.

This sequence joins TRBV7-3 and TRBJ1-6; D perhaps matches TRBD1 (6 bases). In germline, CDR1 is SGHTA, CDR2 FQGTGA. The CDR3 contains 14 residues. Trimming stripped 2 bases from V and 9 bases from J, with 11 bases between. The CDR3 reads CASSLSGGGSPLHF. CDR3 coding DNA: TGTGCCAGCAGCTTATCCGGGGGCGGTTCACCCCTCCACTTT. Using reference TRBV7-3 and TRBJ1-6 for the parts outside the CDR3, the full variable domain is GAGVSQTPSNKVTEKGKYVELRCDPISGHTALYWYRQSLGQGPEFLIYFQGTGAADDSGLPNDRFFAVRPEGSVSTLKIQRTERGDSAVYLCASSLSGGGSPLHFGNGTRLTVT.

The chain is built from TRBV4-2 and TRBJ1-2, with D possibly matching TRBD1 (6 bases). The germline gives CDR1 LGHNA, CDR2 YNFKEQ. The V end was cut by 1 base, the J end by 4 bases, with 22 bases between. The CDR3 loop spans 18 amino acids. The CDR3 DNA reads TGTGCCAGCAGCCAAGTGACTCAGGGGCGGGTTGGGTCCTATGGCTACACCTTC. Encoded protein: CASSQVTQGRVGSYGYTF.

This CDR3 is CASSPRDGLNEQYF. The CDR3 nucleotides are TGTGCCAGCAGTCCCCGGGACGGGCTTAACGAGCAGTACTTC. The chain joins TRBV6-2 or TRBV6-3 to TRBJ2-7, with D perhaps given as TRBD1 or TRBD2 (5 bases each). Germline assignment: CDR1 MNHEY and CDR2 SVGEGT. The CDR3 is 14 amino acids. V shed 5 bases and J shed 5 bases, with 16 bases lying between them.

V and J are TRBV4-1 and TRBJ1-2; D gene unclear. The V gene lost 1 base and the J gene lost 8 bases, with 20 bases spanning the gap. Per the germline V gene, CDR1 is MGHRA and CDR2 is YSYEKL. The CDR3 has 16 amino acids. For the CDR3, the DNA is TGCGCCAGCAGCCAAGTAGATCTACTAGGGTCTAGCGGCTACACCTTC. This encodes CASSQVDLLGSSGYTF.

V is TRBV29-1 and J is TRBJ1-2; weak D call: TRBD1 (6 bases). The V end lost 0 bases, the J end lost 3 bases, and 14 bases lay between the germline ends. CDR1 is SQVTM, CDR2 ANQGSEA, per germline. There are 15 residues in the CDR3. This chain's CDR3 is CSVEDGRGWDYGYTF. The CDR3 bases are TGCAGCGTTGAAGATGGCAGGGGTTGGGACTATGGCTACACCTTC.

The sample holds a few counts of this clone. This chain's CDR3 is CASSPDLPSTDTQYF. The CDR3 nucleotides are TGTGCCAGCAGCCCCGACCTCCCTAGCACAGATACGCAGTATTTT. The chain joins TRBV5-4 to TRBJ2-3; D not resolved. CDR1 and CDR2 from the germline V gene are SGHNT and YYREEE (reference sequence). The V gene lost 4 bases and the J gene lost 0 bases, with 12 bases spanning the gap. The length of the CDR3 is 15 residues. The full variable domain, with the rest looked up from reference TRBV5-4 and TRBJ2-3, is ETGVTQSPTHLIKTRGQQVTLRCSSQSGHNTVSWYQQALGQGPQFIFQYYREEENGRGNFPPRFSGLQFPNYSSELNVNALELDDSALYLCASSPDLPSTDTQYFGPGTRLTVL.

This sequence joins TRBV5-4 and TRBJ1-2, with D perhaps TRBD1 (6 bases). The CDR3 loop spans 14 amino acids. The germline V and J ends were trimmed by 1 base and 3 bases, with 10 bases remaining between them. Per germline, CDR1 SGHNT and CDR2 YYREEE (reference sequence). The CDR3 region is CASSLKGDDYGYTF. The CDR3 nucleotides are TGTGCCAGCAGCTTGAAGGGGGATGACTATGGCTACACCTTC. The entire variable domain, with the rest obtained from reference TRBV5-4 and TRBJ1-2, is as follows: ETGVTQSPTHLIKTRGQQVTLRCSSQSGHNTVSWYQQALGQGPQFIFQYYREEENGRGNFPPRFSGLQFPNYSSELNVNALELDDSALYLCASSLKGDDYGYTFGSGTRLTVV.

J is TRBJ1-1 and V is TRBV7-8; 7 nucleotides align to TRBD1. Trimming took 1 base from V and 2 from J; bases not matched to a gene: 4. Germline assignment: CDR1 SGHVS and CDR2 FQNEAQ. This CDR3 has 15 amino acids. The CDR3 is CASSLGQGFNTEAFF. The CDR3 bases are TGTGCCAGCAGCTTAGGACAGGGTTTTAACACTGAAGCTTTCTTT.

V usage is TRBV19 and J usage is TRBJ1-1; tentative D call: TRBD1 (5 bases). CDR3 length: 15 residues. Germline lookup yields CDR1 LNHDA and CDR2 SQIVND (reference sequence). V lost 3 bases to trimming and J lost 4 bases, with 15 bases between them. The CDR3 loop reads CASSIQGRVGTEAFF. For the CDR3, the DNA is TGTGCCAGTAGTATCCAGGGTAGGGTTGGCACTGAAGCTTTCTTT.